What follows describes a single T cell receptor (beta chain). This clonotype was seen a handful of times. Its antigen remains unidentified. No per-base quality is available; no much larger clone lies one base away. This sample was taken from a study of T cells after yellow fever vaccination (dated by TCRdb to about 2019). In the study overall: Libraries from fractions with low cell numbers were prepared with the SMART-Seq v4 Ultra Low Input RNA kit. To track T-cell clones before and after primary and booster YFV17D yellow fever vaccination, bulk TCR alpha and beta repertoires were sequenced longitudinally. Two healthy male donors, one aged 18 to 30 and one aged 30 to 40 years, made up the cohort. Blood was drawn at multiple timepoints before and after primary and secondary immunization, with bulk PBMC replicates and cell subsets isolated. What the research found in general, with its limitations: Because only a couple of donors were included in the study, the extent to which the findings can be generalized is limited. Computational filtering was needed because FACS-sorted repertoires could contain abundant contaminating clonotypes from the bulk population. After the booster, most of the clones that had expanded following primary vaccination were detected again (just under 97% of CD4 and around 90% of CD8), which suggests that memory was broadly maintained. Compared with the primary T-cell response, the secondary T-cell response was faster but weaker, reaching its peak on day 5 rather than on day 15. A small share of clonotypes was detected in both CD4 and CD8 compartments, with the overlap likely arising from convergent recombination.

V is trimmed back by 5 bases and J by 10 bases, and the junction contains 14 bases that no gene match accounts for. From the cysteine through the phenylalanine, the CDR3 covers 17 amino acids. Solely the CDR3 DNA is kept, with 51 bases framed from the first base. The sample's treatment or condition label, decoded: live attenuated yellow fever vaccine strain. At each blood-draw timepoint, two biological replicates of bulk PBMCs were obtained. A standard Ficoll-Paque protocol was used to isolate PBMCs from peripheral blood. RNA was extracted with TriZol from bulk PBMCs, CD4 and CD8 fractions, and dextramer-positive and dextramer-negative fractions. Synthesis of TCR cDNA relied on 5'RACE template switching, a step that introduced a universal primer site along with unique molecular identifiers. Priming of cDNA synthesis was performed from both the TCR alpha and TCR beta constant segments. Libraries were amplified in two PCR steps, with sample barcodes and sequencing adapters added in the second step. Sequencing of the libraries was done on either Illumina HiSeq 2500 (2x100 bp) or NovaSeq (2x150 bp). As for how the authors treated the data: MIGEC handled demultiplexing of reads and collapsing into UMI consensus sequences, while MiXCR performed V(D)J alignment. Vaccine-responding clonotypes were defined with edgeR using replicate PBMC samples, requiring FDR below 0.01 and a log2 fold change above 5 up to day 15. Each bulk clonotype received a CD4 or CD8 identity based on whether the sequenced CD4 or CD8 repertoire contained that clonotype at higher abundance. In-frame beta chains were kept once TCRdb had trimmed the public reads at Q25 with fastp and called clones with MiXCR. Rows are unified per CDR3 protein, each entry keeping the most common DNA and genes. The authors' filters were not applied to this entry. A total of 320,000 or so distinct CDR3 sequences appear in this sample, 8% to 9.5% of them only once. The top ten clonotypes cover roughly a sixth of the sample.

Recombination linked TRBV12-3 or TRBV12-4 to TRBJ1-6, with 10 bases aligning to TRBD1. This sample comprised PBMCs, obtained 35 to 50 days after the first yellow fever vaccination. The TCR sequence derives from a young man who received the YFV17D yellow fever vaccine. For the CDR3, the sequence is CASSRGGQGLGGSPLHF. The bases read TGTGCCAGCAGTCGCGGGGGACAGGGGCTCGGGGGGTCACCCCTCCACTTT.